These T cell receptor beta chains were read from a single sample in a study of radiotherapy plus CTLA-4 blockade in lung cancer. Profiled with immunoSEQ multiplex PCR; TCRdb holds only in-frame clones, not every one. The top ten clones hold approximately 15% of a sample with about 87,000 clones, 85% to 90% of them seen once. Sequencing used peripheral blood, obtained from a patient treated with radiotherapy plus ipilimumab. These receptors were taken from a human donor with non-small cell lung cancer that progressed on radiotherapy plus ipilimumab. The CDR3 runs from the conserved cysteine through the conserved F or W. Each record gives: J gene, V gene, clone size, D gene, CDR3 DNA, CDR3 protein. The D gene is left open where the match is weak. Where a row states a size, it is once, few, many or the class of an expanded clone; other rows omit it.

J: TRBJ2-1; V: TRBV7-9; size: NA; D: TRBD2; DNA: TGTGCCAGCAGCTCCAAGGGACTAGCGGGAGGTTCGCCCTTGGATGAGCAGTTCTTC; CDR3: CASSSKGLAGGSPLDEQFF
J: TRBJ1-2; V: TRBV28; size: NA; D: NA; DNA: TGTGCCAGCAGAGTTCCCCAGGGAAACTATGGCTACACCTTC; CDR3: CASRVPQGNYGYTF
J: TRBJ1-1; V: TRBV28; size: NA; D: NA; DNA: TGTGCCAGCAGTTCAGGACAAGACACTGAAGCTTTCTTT; CDR3: CASSSGQDTEAFF
J: TRBJ2-2; V: TRBV19; size: NA; D: NA; DNA: TGTGCCAGTAGTATGTATAGGGGTGCCACCGGGGAGCTGTTTTTT; CDR3: CASSMYRGATGELFF
J: TRBJ1-1; V: TRBV6-5; size: NA; D: NA; DNA: TGTGCCAGCAGTTACGGACCCCTGGGGACTGAAGCTTTCTTT; CDR3: CASSYGPLGTEAFF
J: TRBJ2-5; V: TRBV5-8; size: NA; D: TRBD1; DNA: TGTGCCAGCAAAACCGACAGGGGGAGGAAGGAGACCCAGTACTTC; CDR3: CASKTDRGRKETQYF
J: TRBJ2-5; V: TRBV5-1; size: NA; D: TRBD2; DNA: TGCGCCAGCAGCTTGGGTCCAGCGGGGGGGCAAGAGACCCAGTACTTC; CDR3: CASSLGPAGGQETQYF
J: TRBJ1-1; V: TRBV6-5; size: NA; D: NA; DNA: TGTGCCAGCAGACGAAGAGGGGGGGACACTGAAGCTTTCTTT; CDR3: CASRRRGGDTEAFF
J: TRBJ2-7; V: TRBV5-1; size: NA; D: NA; DNA: TGCGCCAGCAGCTTGGGGGGTGTTGGGCCGGGCTACGAGCAGTACTTC; CDR3: CASSLGGVGPGYEQYF
J: TRBJ1-3; V: TRBV7-6; size: once; D: NA; DNA: TGTGCCAGCAGCTCCCTCTCTGGAAACACCATATATTTT; CDR3: CASSSLSGNTIYF
J: TRBJ2-1; V: TRBV5-1; size: NA; D: NA; DNA: TGCGCCAGCGGCCCGGCGGGGTACAATGAGCAGTTCTTC; CDR3: CASGPAGYNEQFF
J: TRBJ2-7; V: TRBV30; size: few; D: TRBD1; DNA: TGTGCCTGGAGTGGGACAGGTCGGATCTACGAGCAGTACTTC; CDR3: CAWSGTGRIYEQYF
J: TRBJ2-7; V: TRBV7-2; size: NA; D: TRBD2; DNA: TGTGCCAGCAGCCTAACTAGCGGGAGGGCCGACGAGCAGTACTTC; CDR3: CASSLTSGRADEQYF
J: TRBJ1-4; V: TRBV6-1; size: NA; D: NA; DNA: TGTGCCAGCAGTGACCAGTTTACTAATGAAAAACTGTTTTTT; CDR3: CASSDQFTNEKLFF
J: TRBJ1-2; V: TRBV15; size: NA; D: NA; DNA: TGTGCCACCAGCAGAGGACAAGGCTATGGCTACACCTTC; CDR3: CATSRGQGYGYTF
J: TRBJ1-4; V: TRBV9; size: NA; D: TRBD1; DNA: TGTGCCAGCAGCGCCGGGACAGGGGGGGAAAAACTGTTTTTT; CDR3: CASSAGTGGEKLFF
J: TRBJ1-6; V: TRBV6-6; size: NA; D: NA; DNA: TGTGCCATCTCCGGAGGGGGAAATTCACCCCTCCACTTT; CDR3: CAISGGGNSPLHF
J: TRBJ1-5; V: TRBV5-1; size: NA; D: TRBD1; DNA: TGCGCCAGCAGCCCCGCAGGGGGTCAGCCCCAGCATTTT; CDR3: CASSPAGGQPQHF
J: TRBJ1-6; V: TRBV9; size: NA; D: NA; DNA: TGTGCCAGCAGCCCCATTGAGGGGGCACCCCTCCACTTT; CDR3: CASSPIEGAPLHF
J: TRBJ1-5; V: TRBV19; size: NA; D: NA; DNA: TGTGCCAGTAGTATCCCCAATCAGCCCCAGCATTTT; CDR3: CASSIPNQPQHF
J: TRBJ1-1; V: TRBV19; size: NA; D: TRBD1; DNA: TGTGCCAGTAGTCGACAGGGCGCTGAAGCTTTCTTT; CDR3: CASSRQGAEAFF
J: TRBJ1-1; V: TRBV7-2; size: NA; D: NA; DNA: TGTGCCAGCAGCTTAACAGGAGCCTGGAACACTGAAGCTTTCTTT; CDR3: CASSLTGAWNTEAFF
J: TRBJ1-5; V: TRBV28; size: NA; D: TRBD1; DNA: TGTGCCAGCAGTTTAGGACAGGTTATCAATCAGCCCCAGCATTTT; CDR3: CASSLGQVINQPQHF
J: TRBJ1-2; V: TRBV19; size: NA; D: NA; DNA: TGTGCCAGTAGTATAGGTTCGAGGAGGAGATATGGCTACACCTTC; CDR3: CASSIGSRRRYGYTF
J: TRBJ2-2; V: TRBV5-4; size: NA; D: NA; DNA: TGTGCCAGCAGCTTGCCATTGGGGGGCACCGGGGAGCTGTTTTTT; CDR3: CASSLPLGGTGELFF
J: TRBJ2-1; V: TRBV7-6; size: NA; D: TRBD2; DNA: TGTGCCAGCAGCTTAGTGACTAGCGGGAGGGCCATCAGCTCCTACAATGAGCAGTTCTTC; CDR3: CASSLVTSGRAISSYNEQFF
J: TRBJ1-2; V: TRBV4-3; size: NA; D: NA; DNA: TGCGCCAGCAGCCAAGATTACGGCAGCACCTATGGCTACACCTTC; CDR3: CASSQDYGSTYGYTF
J: TRBJ1-1; V: TRBV30; size: NA; D: NA; DNA: TGTGCCTGGAGTCGGATGAGCACTGAAGCTTTCTTT; CDR3: CAWSRMSTEAFF
J: TRBJ1-5; V: TRBV5-5; size: once; D: NA; DNA: TGTGCCAGCAGCTCGGGATCTAATAGCAATCAGCCCCAGCATTTT; CDR3: CASSSGSNSNQPQHF
J: TRBJ2-1; V: TRBV15; size: NA; D: NA; DNA: TGTGCCACCAGCAGACGTTCCGGCTCCTACAATGAGCAGTTCTTC; CDR3: CATSRRSGSYNEQFF
J: TRBJ2-1; V: TRBV6-1; size: NA; D: TRBD2; DNA: TGTGCCAGCAGTGAGACTAGCGGGGGGTACAATGAGCAGTTCTTC; CDR3: CASSETSGGYNEQFF
J: TRBJ2-7; V: TRBV11-1; size: NA; D: NA; DNA: TGTGCCAGCAGCTTAGTATCAGGGAGCTACGAGCAGTACTTC; CDR3: CASSLVSGSYEQYF
J: TRBJ1-3; V: TRBV6-5; size: NA; D: NA; DNA: TGTGCCTGGGGGGACTCTGGAAACACCATATATTTT; CDR3: CAWGDSGNTIYF
J: TRBJ1-5; V: TRBV18; size: NA; D: TRBD1; DNA: TGTGCCAGCTCACCAACAGGGGGTAGGAATCAGCCCCAGCATTTT; CDR3: CASSPTGGRNQPQHF
J: TRBJ2-7; V: TRBV11-2; size: NA; D: TRBD1; DNA: TGTGCCAGCAGGAAGACAGGGGGTTACCTCTACGAGCAGTACTTC; CDR3: CASRKTGGYLYEQYF
J: TRBJ2-1; V: TRBV11-2; size: NA; D: TRBD2; DNA: TGTGCCAGCAGCTCCGACCAGCGGGGGGGCAAGGAGCAGTTCTTC; CDR3: CASSSDQRGGKEQFF